Detailed here is one T cell receptor beta chain. Its antigen is currently unknown. This entry comes from a study of Ad26.COV2.S vaccination and SARS-CoV-2 variants. Study information: Participants got Ad26.COV2.S intramuscularly, once or twice 56 days apart.

This table comes from immunoSEQ multiplex PCR, and its TCRdb copy is limited to in-frame clones, with some not included. This repertoire shows hundreds of thousands of clones, 86% found once; its top ten account for approximately 12%. Treatment defined: roughly 19 received Ad26.COV2.S at low or high dose, single or two shots; roughly 5 received placebo; per-sample allocation not given. At day 63 after the first vaccine or placebo injection, samples were drawn. An Ad26 vector expressing Wuhan-strain SARS-CoV-2 spike served as the vaccine. Germline CDR1 KGHSH, CDR2 LQKENI. The V end lost 3 bases, the J end lost 2 bases, and 7 bases lay between the germline ends. The CDR3 spans 13 residues. General study findings and limits: Whether participants received vaccine or placebo, their non-spike TCR breadth was similar.

The chain has TRBV18 and TRBJ2-5; D is unresolved. The sequencing used peripheral blood, collected in a trial of Ad26.COV2.S vaccine versus placebo. The TCR originated in a person between 18 and 60 years old who received the Ad26.COV2.S COVID-19 vaccine or a placebo. The CDR3 bases are TGTGCCAGCTCACCCATAACACAAGAGACCCAGTACTTC. It codes for CASSPITQETQYF. Complete variable domain (other parts from reference TRBV18 and TRBJ2-5): NAGVMQNPRHLVRRRGQEARLRCSPMKGHSHVYWYRQLPEEGLKFMVYLQKENIIDESGMPKERFSAEFPKEGPSILRIQQVVRGDSAAYFCASSPITQETQYFGPGTRLLVL.